A selection of T cell receptor beta chains follows, all from one sample in a study of PD-1 blockade in classical Hodgkin lymphoma. The repertoire was sequenced with immunoSEQ multiplex PCR; TCRdb's copy has only in-frame clones and lacks some. The sample lists approximately 15,000 clones; roughly 84% were seen once. The sequencing used peripheral blood mononuclear cells (PBMCs), collected at baseline. The receptor source for this set is a human donor with classical Hodgkin lymphoma. CDR3s include the opening cysteine and the closing phenylalanine or tryptophan.

V gene: TRBV4-2
CDR3 protein: CASSFQENSNQPQHF

V gene: TRBV11-3
CDR3 protein: CASSLGGRDTQYF

V gene: TRBV19
CDR3 protein: CASRGVASGQPQHF

V gene: TRBV28
CDR3 protein: CASNRAGTDLKKLFF

V gene: TRBV11-2
CDR3 protein: CASSSLRDWSSYNSPLHF

V gene: TRBV11-3
CDR3 protein: CASSLGSRGLGETQYF

V gene: TRBV25-1
CDR3 protein: CASTTGAISGANVLTF

V gene: TRBV20-1
CDR3 protein: CSALRTDTQYF

V gene: TRBV9
CDR3 protein: CASSVAGTSSGNTIYF

V gene: TRBV6-1
CDR3 protein: CASSDRRNQPQHF

V gene: TRBV4-3
CDR3 protein: CASSQDGGYEQYF

V gene: TRBV30
CDR3 protein: CAGGPGWEKLFF

V gene: TRBV18
CDR3 protein: CASSPAEAEIPQKQFF

V gene: TRBV5-1
CDR3 protein: CASSLVGFGNTEAFF

V gene: TRBV6-4
CDR3 protein: CASGHRLAGGPYYEQYF

V gene: TRBV18
CDR3 protein: CASSPGTDTQYF

V gene: TRBV15
CDR3 protein: CATSRDLAKTYEQYF

V gene: TRBV19
CDR3 protein: CASTGARRGGGTEAFF

V gene: TRBV28
CDR3 protein: CASSFPGQEMNTEAFF

V gene: TRBV7-2
CDR3 protein: CASTLGRAGANVLTF

V gene: TRBV19
CDR3 protein: CASRRDGGQPQHF

V gene: TRBV30
CDR3 protein: CAWSDQGNTIYF

V gene: TRBV10-3
CDR3 protein: CAISESTGTNQPQHF